One sample yielded the 21 T cell receptor beta chains listed below, sequenced in a study of CXCR3-negative and CXCR3-positive naive CD8 T cells. The TRB cDNA libraries were prepared by 5' RACE with UMI labels. TCRdb re-called the 5' RACE reads and catalogs CDR3 proteins one per entry, DNA excluded. The repertoire table contains under 85,000 distinct CDR3 sequences. The antigens of these receptors remain unknown. Study-level findings and limits: CXCR3-positive naive cells had more hydrophobic TRB CDR3s than CXCR3-negative naive cells.

The sequenced sample consisted of naive CXCR3+ CD8+ T cells from blood. Subset specified: CD45RO-CCR7+CD27+CD95- naive CD8+ T cells expressing CXCR3 (TNR3+). The receptors were sampled from a human donor in good health. Some clones in this sample may be carry-over from other donors' samples.

This rearrangement joins TRBV4-3 to TRBJ2-5; without DNA, the TCRdb call of TRBD2 cannot be checked. The CDR3 runs to 18 residues. Germline CDR1 and CDR2: LGHNA and YSLEER. CDR3 sequence reads: CASSQGTRRGSGQETQYF.

The CDR3 region is CASNTGLHAETQYF. This sequence joins TRBV28 and TRBJ2-5; lacking DNA, the TRBD2 call made by TCRdb goes unchecked. Germline CDR1 and CDR2: MDHEN and SYDVKM. The CDR3 is 14 residues long.

The chain links TRBV3-2 to TRBJ2-1; the TCRdb call, TRBD1, lacks DNA for checking. TRBV3-2 is given as a pseudogene. There are 16 residues in the CDR3. CDR3 region: CASITGTGASSNEQFF.

The chain recombines TRBV2 with TRBJ1-1. Germline CDR1 reads SNHLY; CDR2 reads FYNNEI. The CDR3 contains 16 residues. Here the CDR3 reads CASSGGEGGMNTEAFF.

This chain joins TRBV12-3 or TRBV12-4 and TRBJ2-5. The CDR3 covers 14 residues. Here the CDR3 reads CASSRRQYQETQYF.

V usage is TRBV5-1 and J usage is TRBJ2-7; without DNA, the TCRdb call of TRBD1 cannot be checked. Per the germline V gene, CDR1 is SGHRS and CDR2 is YFSETQ. The length of the CDR3 is 17 residues. CDR3 loop: CASSSLEGRDRGPEQYF.

This CDR3 is CASSLRAGWGTANTGELFF. V usage is TRBV14 and J usage is TRBJ2-2; the D call of TRBD1 rests on TCRdb alone, since no DNA is present to check it. The germline V gene has CDR1 SGHDN and CDR2 FVKESK. The CDR3 covers 19 residues.

The chain joins TRBV20-1 to TRBJ2-1; lacking DNA, the TRBD2 call made by TCRdb goes unchecked. CDR3 length: 11 residues. Germline CDR1 is DFQATT and CDR2 is SNEGSKA (reference sequence). The CDR3 is CSARTYNEQFF.

The rearrangement uses TRBV6-2 or TRBV6-3 and TRBJ2-7. CDR1 is MNHEY and CDR2 is SVGEGT in the germline V gene. The CDR3 is 15 amino acids. This CDR3 reads CASSYSSGNSYEQYF.

This rearrangement joins TRBV6-6 to TRBJ2-1; the D call of TRBD2 rests on TCRdb alone, since no DNA is present to check it. CDR3 size: 19 residues. The germline gives CDR1 MNHNY, CDR2 SVGAGI (reference sequence). The CDR3 sequence: CASSYSTGFKTSGEDEQFF.

The chain is built from TRBV7-3 and TRBJ2-7; TCRdb picks TRBD2, but there is no DNA to check that call. Germline loops: CDR1 SGHTA, CDR2 FQGTGA. This CDR3 has 15 residues. CDR3 sequence: CASSLWSGGAYEQYF.

The J gene is TRBJ2-5, the V gene TRBV7-9; TCRdb's D call, TRBD1, is unchecked because there is no DNA. Germline V gene data show CDR1 as SEHNR and CDR2 as FQNEAQ (reference sequence). The CDR3 runs 13 residues. The CDR3 sequence is CASTWTAEETQYF.

The rearrangement links TRBV6-2 or TRBV6-3 to TRBJ2-7. The CDR3 spans 14 residues. The germline CDR1 and CDR2 sequences are MNHEY and SVGEGT. The CDR3 spells CASSYLGFSYEQYF.

V usage is TRBV20-1 and J usage is TRBJ2-1; TCRdb gives TRBD2 as the D gene, but with no DNA this cannot be confirmed. The germline V gene encodes CDR1 DFQATT and CDR2 SNEGSKA (reference sequence). The CDR3 is made up of 21 amino acids. CDR3 amino acids: CSARDLGSRAGGPLFFNEQFF.

The chain couples TRBV7-8 to TRBJ2-1; with no DNA, the TCRdb D assignment of TRBD2 cannot be verified. Germline V gives CDR1 SGHVS, CDR2 FQNEAQ. CDR3 length: 16 residues. This CDR3 is CASSLALLALDNEQFF.

V and J are TRBV7-9 and TRBJ1-5; lacking DNA, the TRBD1 call made by TCRdb goes unchecked. The V gene's germline CDR1 is SEHNR and CDR2 FQNEAQ (reference sequence). The CDR3 runs 13 residues. This CDR3 is CASSFGGDQPQHF.

The chain carries TRBV27 and TRBJ2-1; TCRdb names TRBD2, which stays unverified in the absence of DNA. Germline CDR1 reads MNHEY; CDR2 reads SMNVEV (reference sequence). The CDR3 is 15 amino acids. The CDR3 sequence is CASSLQLAGYNEQFF.

The chain links TRBV7-9 to TRBJ2-7; absent DNA, TCRdb's TRBD2 call cannot be checked. The CDR3 covers 14 residues. CDR1 and CDR2 from the germline V gene are SEHNR and FQNEAQ (reference sequence). The CDR3 region is CASSEGPLYDEQYF.

The J gene is TRBJ2-1, the V gene TRBV7-6; TCRdb outputs TRBD1, but without DNA this stays unchecked. Germline loops: CDR1 SGHVS, CDR2 FNYEAQ. This CDR3 has 17 residues. CDR3 region: CASSLAWWDTSGNEQFF.

The CDR3 protein is CASESEGANTEAFF. The genes are TRBV11-2 and TRBJ1-1. CDR1 is SGHAT and CDR2 is FQNNGV in the germline V gene. The CDR3 spans 14 residues.

This chain joins TRBV25-1 and TRBJ1-4; TCRdb picks TRBD1, but there is no DNA to check that call. This CDR3 has 15 residues. CDR1 MGHDK and CDR2 SYGVNS come from the germline V gene. This CDR3 is CASSELAGAGEKLFF.